Listed below are T cell receptor beta chains from one sample, sequenced in a study of preoperative IRX-2 immunotherapy in early breast cancer. Profiling relied on immunoSEQ multiplex PCR, and the TCRdb table lists in-frame clones only, not all of them. The table records fewer than 35,000 clones, roughly 91% of them present only once. The sequenced sample was tumor tissue, obtained after IRX-2 immunotherapy. These receptors were taken from a human donor with breast cancer. The CDR3 runs from the conserved cysteine through the conserved F or W.

TRBV19	TRBJ2-3	CASRGLAGSYTQYF
TRBV11-3	TRBJ1-6	CASSLGGSSYNSPLHF
TRBV7-6	TRBJ1-1	CASSRGLTGMNTEAFF
TRBV6-8	TRBJ1-2	CASSRAGTGGYGYTF
TRBV19	TRBJ1-2	CASTPPTGGGSYGYTF
TRBV10-3	TRBJ1-1	CAISESAGQNTEAFF
TRBV11-3	TRBJ1-3	CASSSGDLGRAGGNTIYF
TRBV6-8	TRBJ1-4	CAISGRGGEKLFF
TRBV12-5	TRBJ1-2	CASNNQARPVYGYTF
TRBV23-1	TRBJ2-3	CASSRLAGVADTQYF
TRBV11-3	TRBJ1-5	CASSLGLGQRNQPQHF
TRBV28	TRBJ1-1	CASSFPGQLNTEAFF
TRBV11-3	TRBJ2-6	CASSPQVGGGPGANVLTF
TRBV11-3	TRBJ2-6	CASSSDRAGANVLTF
TRBV5-1	TRBJ2-3	CASKLQAGGPDTQYF
TRBV6-8	TRBJ1-1	CASSLQGNTEAFF
TRBV7-5	TRBJ2-2	CASSRPGQGNTGELFF
TRBV7-4	TRBJ1-1	CASSQTQGTEAFF
TRBV18	TRBJ2-5	CASSPLSASGGAETQYF
TRBV10-2	TRBJ2-3	CASSESTYGWDTQYF
TRBV6-8	TRBJ1-1	CASQRGTGALNTEAFF
TRBV5-1	TRBJ2-3	CASSWTTSGGISTDTQYF
TRBV19	TRBJ1-3	CASSARGTGNTIYF
TRBV7-5	TRBJ2-3	CASSLYPGTRTDTQYF
TRBV6-8	TRBJ1-4	CASTQRPEKLFF
TRBV11-3	TRBJ1-5	CASSIGPHSNQPQHF
TRBV11-3	TRBJ1-2	CASSPKAGGYGYTF
TRBV6-8	TRBJ1-1	CASSYYVGVNTEAFF
TRBV5-1	TRBJ2-1	CASSLPTGGTEQFF
TRBV6-8	TRBJ1-2	CASRLTQGSNYGYTF
TRBV18	TRBJ2-3	CASSPANRVGGTDTQYF
TRBV11-3	TRBJ2-3	CANSLVGKADTQYF
TRBV18	TRBJ1-1	CASSPLDSENTEAFF
TRBV7-6	TRBJ1-6	CASSQTQAREGSPLHF
TRBV1	TRBJ2-5	CASSHGDFQETQYF
TRBV14	TRBJ2-3	CASSQDTGTDTQYF
TRBV10-3	TRBJ1-4	CASTVGSGKLFF
TRBV6-8	TRBJ1-1	CASSYRGGNTEAFF
TRBV6-8	TRBJ1-2	CASSLTGLGGYTF
TRBV19	TRBJ1-1	CASLGWGEGAEAFF
TRBV6-8	TRBJ1-3	CASSYSRFSGNTIYF
TRBV11-3	TRBJ1-6	CASSLGGGPSPLHF
TRBV7-5	TRBJ1-4	CASSLGGQNNFNEKLFF
TRBV28	TRBJ1-1	CASSLGGGSMNTEAFF
TRBV11-3	TRBJ2-5	CASTFRPDSETQYF